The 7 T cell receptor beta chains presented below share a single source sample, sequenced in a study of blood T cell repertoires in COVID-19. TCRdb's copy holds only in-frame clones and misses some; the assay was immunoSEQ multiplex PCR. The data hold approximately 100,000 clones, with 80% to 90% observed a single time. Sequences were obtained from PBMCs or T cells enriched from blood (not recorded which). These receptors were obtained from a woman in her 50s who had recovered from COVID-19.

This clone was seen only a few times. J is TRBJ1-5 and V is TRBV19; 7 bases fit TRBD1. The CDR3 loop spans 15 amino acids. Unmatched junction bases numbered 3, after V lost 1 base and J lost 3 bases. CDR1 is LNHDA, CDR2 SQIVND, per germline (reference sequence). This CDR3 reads CASSIGTGNNQPQHF. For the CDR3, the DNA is TGTGCCAGTAGTATAGGGACAGGAAACAATCAGCCCCAGCATTTT.

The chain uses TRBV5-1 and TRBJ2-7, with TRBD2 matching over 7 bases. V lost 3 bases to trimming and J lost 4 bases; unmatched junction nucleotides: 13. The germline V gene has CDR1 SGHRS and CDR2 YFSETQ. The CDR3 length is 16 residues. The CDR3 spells CASSYQAGSLSYEQYF. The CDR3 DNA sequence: TGCGCCAGCAGCTACCAAGCGGGGTCCTTGAGTTACGAGCAGTACTTC.

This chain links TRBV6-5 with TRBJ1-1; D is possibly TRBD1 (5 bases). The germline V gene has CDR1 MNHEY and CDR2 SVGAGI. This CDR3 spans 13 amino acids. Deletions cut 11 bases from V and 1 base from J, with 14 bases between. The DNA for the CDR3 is TGTGCCGCCGGGGGAAAAAGGAACACTGAAGCTTTCTTT. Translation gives CAAGGKRNTEAFF.

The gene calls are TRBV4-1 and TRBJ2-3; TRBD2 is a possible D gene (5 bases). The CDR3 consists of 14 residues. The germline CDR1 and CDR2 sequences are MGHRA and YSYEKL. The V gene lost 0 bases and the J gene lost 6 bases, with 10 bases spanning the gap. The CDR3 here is CASSQDWELDTQYF. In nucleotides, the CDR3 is TGCGCCAGCAGCCAAGACTGGGAGCTTGATACGCAGTATTTT.

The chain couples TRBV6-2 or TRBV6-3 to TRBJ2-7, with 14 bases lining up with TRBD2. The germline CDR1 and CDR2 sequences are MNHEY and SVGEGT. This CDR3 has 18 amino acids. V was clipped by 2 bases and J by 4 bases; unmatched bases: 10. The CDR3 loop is CASSYPLPRLAGGYEQYF. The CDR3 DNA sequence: TGTGCCAGCAGTTACCCCCTCCCCAGACTAGCGGGAGGGTACGAGCAGTACTTC.

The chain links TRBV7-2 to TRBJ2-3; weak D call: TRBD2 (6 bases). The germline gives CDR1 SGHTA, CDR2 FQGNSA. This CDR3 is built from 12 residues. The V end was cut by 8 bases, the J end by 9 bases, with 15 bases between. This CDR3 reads CASGLGTSTQYF. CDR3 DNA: TGTGCCAGCGGCCTCGGGACTTCGACGCAGTATTTT.

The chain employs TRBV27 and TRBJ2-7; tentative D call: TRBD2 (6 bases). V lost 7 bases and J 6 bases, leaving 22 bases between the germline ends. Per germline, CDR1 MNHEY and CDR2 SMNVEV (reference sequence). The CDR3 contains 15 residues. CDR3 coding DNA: TGTGCCAGCATTTCAATGGGAGGCCCCCCGACCGAGCAGTACTTC. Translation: CASISMGGPPTEQYF.